This TCR beta chain is drawn from a study of CXCR3-negative and CXCR3-positive naive CD8 T cells (dated 2019 in TCRdb). Notes on the research overall: In total, roughly 140 million TRB reads were obtained, which works out to roughly 1.5 +/- 0.3 million reads per library. The diversity and physicochemical repertoire analyses included ten to eleven donors pooled from two independent experiments. Naive subsets from 5 donors and memory cells from 3 donors were included in the TRBV-TRBJ cluster analysis.

In the case of this clonotype: Its antigen target is currently unknown.

Study-wide findings and limitations: Because surface CD5, which is linked to self-reactivity in mice, was comparable between the naive subsets, TCR interaction strength was also inferred from the physicochemical properties of TRB CDR3s. Repertoire diversity was comparably high in both naive subsets but much lower in memory CD8+ T cells. Within the same donor, TRBV-TRBJ usage looked similar between naive CXCR3-negative and CXCR3-positive cells, but memory cells had distinct patterns. Freshly isolated PBMCs were used for most assays because CXCR3 expression went down partially after cryopreservation. Compared with CXCR3-negative naive cells, CXCR3-positive naive cells had TRB CDR3s with higher hydrophobicity (lower Kidera factor 4), lower energy, and higher strength and volume indices.

Data came from a NextSeq 550. The Human TCR Profiling Kit (MiLaboratory) was used to prepare UMI-labeled 5' RACE TRB cDNA libraries. The full amount of extracted RNA was used for cDNA synthesis, and the full amount of resulting cDNA was used for PCR amplification. Libraries were prepared in parallel with an identical number of PCR cycles. Turning to the authors' computational methods: About 50,000 +/- 10,000 unique UMI-labeled TRB cDNA molecules per library were extracted with MIGEC and MiXCR, with at least two reads per UMI required. An average of roughly 40,000 +/- 10,000 functional in-frame TRB CDR3 nucleotide clonotypes without stop codons was found per library. After downsampling to 5000 UMI-labeled TRB molecules per sample, diversity metrics, including normalized Shannon-Wiener and Chao1, were computed in VDJtools. VDJtools was used to calculate clonotype-size-weighted physicochemical properties of the central five CDR3 residues, namely interaction energy, strength, volume and Kidera factor 4. The reads, reprocessed by TCRdb, yield one row per CDR3 protein sequence and no DNA. TCRdb, not the authors, supplied the V and J calls. The sample table gives around 63,000 distinct CDR3 sequences. 4.8% of the sample comes from the top ten.

For each CD8+ T cell subset, flow sorting was done in triplicate, and about 300,000 cells per subset went directly into RLT lysis buffer. To exclude memory contaminants, naive CD8+ T cells were stringently defined as CD45RO-CCR7+CD27+CD95-. Using standard density gradient centrifugation, peripheral blood mononuclear cells were isolated from buffy coats. A FACSAria III was used to flow-sort naive CXCR3-negative and CXCR3-positive CD8+ T cells. Total RNA was extracted from sorted cells with an RNeasy Mini Kit. There are 14 amino acids in the CDR3, from cysteine to phenylalanine inclusive. The nucleotide record is missing. The CDR1 and CDR2 encoded by the germline V gene are SGHTA and FQGNSA.

Recombination linked TRBV7-2 to TRBJ2-1; the TCRdb D gene call, TRBD1, has no DNA to confirm it. The source of this sequence is a human donor in good health. Some clones in this sample may be carry-over from other donors' samples. Source material: naive CXCR3+ CD8+ T cells from blood. This specimen's cell subset or site label, interpreted: CD45RO-CCR7+CD27+CD95- naive CD8+ T cells expressing CXCR3 (TNR3+). The CDR3: CASSQGREYNEQFF.